The 9 T cell receptor beta chains reported below all come from one sample, sequenced in a study of OX40 agonist ivuxolimab in advanced cancers. Libraries were prepared by immunoSEQ multiplex PCR; TCRdb keeps only in-frame clonotypes and omits some of them. The sample has 70,000 to 85,000 clones; about 86% are singletons. The sequences come from CD4+ or CD8+ T cells sorted from blood, collected in a trial of the OX40 agonist ivuxolimab. These receptors originate from an adult with an advanced solid tumor such as melanoma, head and neck, liver or kidney cancer.

The J gene is TRBJ1-4, the V gene TRBV7-9; 9 bases match TRBD1. Looked up from germline, CDR1 is SEHNR and CDR2 is FQNEAQ (reference sequence). The CDR3 spans 14 residues. V dropped 5 bases and J dropped 8; count of bases not matched to a gene: 6. CDR3 residues: CASSPGQGYEKLFF. DNA for the CDR3: TGTGCCAGCAGCCCGGGACAGGGATACGAAAAACTGTTTTTT.

The rearrangement links TRBV5-6 to TRBJ1-2; tentative D call: TRBD1 (5 bases). CDR1 SGHDT and CDR2 YYEEEE come from the germline V gene. Trimming cost V 3 bases and J 7 bases, with 10 bases left between them. The CDR3 is 12 residues long. The CDR3 nucleotides read TGTGCCAGCAGCTCGGGGGTGGGTGGCTACACCTTC. Translation gives CASSSGVGGYTF.

The chain uses TRBV6-1 and TRBJ2-7; 9 bases fit TRBD1. V lost 4 bases to trimming and J lost 0 bases; unmatched junction nucleotides: 10. Germline CDR1 is MNHNS and CDR2 is SASEGT. This CDR3 contains 17 residues. The CDR3 DNA reads as TGTGCCAGCAGTGGACGGTCCGGGACAGGGTACTCCTACGAGCAGTACTTC. Translated: CASSGRSGTGYSYEQYF.

The V gene is TRBV6-5, the J gene TRBJ2-4; 7 bases fit TRBD2. Germline-derived CDR1 and CDR2 are MNHEY and SVGAGI. The CDR3 length is 12 residues. Losses at the gene ends were 8 bases for V and 8 bases for J; bases not matched to a gene: 6. CDR3 in amino acids: CASSEGGDIQYF. CDR3 nucleotide sequence: TGTGCCAGCTCGGAGGGAGGGGACATTCAGTACTTC.

V is TRBV5-1 and J is TRBJ1-4; no reliable D call. There are 15 residues in the CDR3. Germline CDR1 SGHRS, CDR2 YFSETQ. The ends were cut back, 7 bases at V and 0 bases at J, with 13 bases in the middle. CDR3 protein: CASALALTTNEKLFF. CDR3 DNA sequence: TGCGCCAGCGCCCTCGCCCTTACAACTAATGAAAAACTGTTTTTT.

The chain links TRBV5-4 to TRBJ2-6, with TRBD1 as a possible D gene (6 bases). The germline CDR1 and CDR2 sequences are SGHNT and YYREEE (reference sequence). The CDR3 loop spans 16 amino acids. V lost 4 bases to trimming and J lost 2 bases, with 13 bases between them. The CDR3 bases are TGTGCCAGCAGCCCACAGGGCAGGCCTGGGGCCAACGTCCTGACTTTC. Amino acid sequence: CASSPQGRPGANVLTF.

J is TRBJ1-1 and V is TRBV6-1, with D hard to call. CDR3 length: 13 amino acids. Germline V CDR1 and CDR2: MNHNS, SASEGT. Between the trimmed V and J ends, which lost 6 bases and 7 bases, there was a span of 15 bases. The CDR3 DNA reads as TGTGCCAGCAGAGAGAGGGTGTTTGGTGAAGCTTTCTTT. This gives the protein CASRERVFGEAFF.

CDR3 sequence reads: CAISRGGGYTF. The CDR3 nucleotides read TGTGCCATCAGCAGGGGGGGTGGCTACACCTTC. This chain joins TRBV10-3 and TRBJ1-2; 7 nucleotides match TRBD1. V was clipped by 6 bases and J by 7 bases; unmatched bases: 2. This CDR3 contains 11 residues. Germline V lookup: CDR1 ENHRY, CDR2 SYGVKD.

The chain couples TRBV6-5 to TRBJ1-1; unclear D gene. This CDR3 is built from 13 residues. Looked up from germline, CDR1 is MNHEY and CDR2 is SVGAGI. V lost 4 bases to trimming and J lost 7 bases, with 13 bases between them. DNA for the CDR3: TGTGCCAGCAGTTCTCCCCCCACCCTTGAAGCTTTCTTT. It yields the protein CASSSPPTLEAFF.